This T cell receptor (beta chain) comes out of a study of cytomegalovirus exposure and HLA in healthy donors. General study points: From TCR beta sequences, most subjects' HLA-A and HLA-B alleles were reportedly predicted accurately.

The PCR used 60 Vbeta and 13 Jbeta primers. Clones were read by immunoSEQ multiplex PCR, and TCRdb kept only the in-frame ones, dropping some. The table includes 150,000 to 200,000 clones, approximately 80% detected once. The V and J ends lost 2 bases and 3 bases, in that order; junction bases with no gene match: 3. The V gene's germline CDR1 is SGHDT and CDR2 YYEEEE. CDR3 length equals 14 residues. On this clone: The target antigen is unknown.

The sequenced material came from PBMCs. The sequence came from a woman aged 40 to 50 in good health and CMV-seropositive. The chain recombines TRBV5-6 with TRBJ2-7; 9 positions agree with TRBD1. The CDR3 is CASSFGQGSYEQYF. In DNA form, the CDR3 reads TGTGCCAGCAGCTTCGGACAGGGGAGCTACGAGCAGTACTTC.